Presented here are 19 T cell receptor beta chains from one specimen sequenced in a study of T cell responses to AZD1222 COVID-19 vaccine. Profiled with immunoSEQ multiplex PCR; TCRdb holds only in-frame clones, not every one. The sample lists over 100,000 clones, approximately 90% occurring once. This specimen was peripheral blood, taken on day 0 of AZD1222 vaccination. The source is an adult in good health.

J is TRBJ2-1 and V is TRBV5-4; D remains ambiguous. The length of the CDR3 is 14 residues. V was pared by 4 bases and J by 7 bases, with 15 bases between. Germline V gene lookup returns CDR1 SGHNT and CDR2 YYREEE (reference sequence). This CDR3 is CASSGGGRKNEQFF. CDR3 sequence (DNA): TGTGCCAGCAGCGGTGGCGGACGGAAGAATGAGCAGTTCTTC.

The CDR3 coding sequence is TGTGCCATCAGTCACCGGGACAACACCCCGAACACTGAAGCTTTCTTT. Amino acid sequence: CAISHRDNTPNTEAFF. J is TRBJ1-1 and V is TRBV10-3, with D maybe TRBD1 (6 bases). Germline lookup yields CDR1 ENHRY and CDR2 SYGVKD. This CDR3 comprises 16 residues. V was cut by 5 bases and J by 1 base, with 17 bases left in between.

This clone was detected once. This chain joins TRBV28 and TRBJ2-2; no definite D call. In germline, CDR1 is MDHEN, CDR2 SYDVKM. This CDR3 is 15 amino acids long. Trimming pared 4 bases from V and 2 bases from J, leaving 11 bases between. The CDR3 protein is CASSSTSRNTGELFF. In DNA, the CDR3 is TGTGCCAGCAGTTCAACATCAAGAAACACCGGGGAGCTGTTTTTT.

The chain links TRBV18 to TRBJ2-1; D uncertain. The length of the CDR3 is 13 residues. CDR1 and CDR2 from the germline V gene are KGHSH and LQKENI. V lost 6 bases and J lost 8, with 14 bases in between. The CDR3 sequence is CASSISAGDEQFF. CDR3 DNA: TGTGCCAGCTCTATCTCGGCAGGCGATGAGCAGTTCTTC.

The sample holds a few counts of this clone. The V and J genes are TRBV30 and TRBJ1-1; weak D call: TRBD1 (6 bases). With 2 bases removed from V and 6 bases from J, the gap between germline ends came to 13 bases. CDR3 size: 13 residues. Germline V gene sequence: CDR1 GTSNPN, CDR2 SVGIG (reference sequence). CDR3 region: CAWSRGEGSEAFF. The CDR3 DNA sequence: TGTGCCTGGAGTAGGGGGGAAGGCTCTGAAGCTTTCTTT.

This clone was detected a few times. The rearrangement joins TRBV4-3 to TRBJ2-2, with 9 positions matching TRBD2. Per germline, CDR1 LGHNA and CDR2 YSLEER. The CDR3 contains 17 residues. V lost 2 bases to trimming and J lost 2 bases; unmatched junction nucleotides: 6. CDR3 residues: CASSQFLREGNTGELFF. The CDR3 DNA is TGCGCCAGCAGCCAATTCTTGCGGGAGGGCAACACCGGGGAGCTGTTTTTT.

This chain uses TRBV7-3 with TRBJ2-3; D uncertain. This CDR3 comprises 12 residues. In germline, CDR1 is SGHTA, CDR2 FQGTGA. V was cut by 3 bases and J by 3 bases, with 4 bases left in between. The CDR3 sequence: CASSLSTDTQYF. The CDR3 bases are TGTGCCAGCAGCTTGAGTACAGATACGCAGTATTTT.

This chain connects TRBV6-5 to TRBJ2-3; maybe TRBD1 (6 bases). Germline lookup yields CDR1 MNHEY and CDR2 SVGAGI. The CDR3 is 12 residues long. Trimming removed 9 bases from V and 2 bases from J, with 9 bases in between. The CDR3 DNA follows: TGTGCCAGTACAGGGAACACAGATACGCAGTATTTT. Translating gives CASTGNTDTQYF.

This sequence joins TRBV28 and TRBJ1-5, with D tentatively TRBD1 (5 bases). This CDR3 has 12 residues. Looked up from germline, CDR1 is MDHEN and CDR2 is SYDVKM. Trimming cost V 10 bases and J 5 bases, with 12 bases left between them. The CDR3 sequence: CATGLRYQPQHF. The CDR3 region has the DNA TGTGCCACGGGACTAAGGTATCAGCCCCAGCATTTT.

Of note for this clone: The sample holds other DNA sequences that translate to the same CDR3. The genes are TRBV7-3 and TRBJ1-1, with D perhaps matching TRBD1 (5 bases). Per the germline V gene, CDR1 is SGHTA and CDR2 is FQGTGA. V was pared by 0 bases and J by 3 bases, with 8 bases between. The CDR3 is 14 amino acids. The DNA of the CDR3 is TGTGCCAGCAGCTTAACTGGGGGGGACACTGAAGCTTTCTTT. It translates to CASSLTGGDTEAFF.

The V gene is TRBV28, the J gene TRBJ1-4; a possible D gene is TRBD1 (6 bases). The CDR3 is made up of 15 amino acids. V was cut by 5 bases and J by 6 bases, with 16 bases left in between. Germline V lookup: CDR1 MDHEN, CDR2 SYDVKM. In nucleotides, the CDR3 is TGTGCCAGCAGTCCTCAGGGGACGCAGGATGAAAAACTGTTTTTT. As protein: CASSPQGTQDEKLFF.

The genes are TRBV9 and TRBJ2-2, with 7 bases that match TRBD2. With 4 bases clipped from V and 1 base from J, the junction kept 22 bases outside the gene matches. Germline CDR1 and CDR2: SGDLS and YYNGEE. This CDR3 has 21 residues. In nucleotides, the CDR3 is TGTGCCAGCAGCCCCAGTAGTTCACAGTTGCGGGAGAGGCGGAACACCGGGGAGCTGTTTTTT. Residues: CASSPSSSQLRERRNTGELFF.

The chain carries TRBV5-6 and TRBJ1-5; D is ambiguous. Trimming left V 0 bases short and J 0 bases short, with 10 bases between. CDR3 length: 16 residues. Per germline, CDR1 SGHDT and CDR2 YYEEEE. CDR3 DNA sequence: TGTGCCAGCAGCTTGGAGGCGTCGGGTAGCAATCAGCCCCAGCATTTT. It is translated as CASSLEASGSNQPQHF.

The chain carries TRBV6-5 and TRBJ1-5, with D perhaps TRBD1 (5 bases). Trimming left V 4 bases short and J 6 bases short, with 13 bases between. The CDR3 loop spans 14 amino acids. CDR1 MNHEY and CDR2 SVGAGI come from the germline V gene. The CDR3 here is CASSWAREGQPQHF. CDR3 bases: TGTGCCAGCAGTTGGGCCAGGGAGGGTCAGCCCCAGCATTTT.

The J gene is TRBJ2-7, the V gene TRBV5-1; the D gene is possibly TRBD1 (6 bases). CDR3 length: 15 residues. V lost 0 bases and J lost 3, with 13 bases in between. CDR1 and CDR2 (germline): SGHRS, YFSETQ. CDR3 sequence: CASSLGQAALYEQYF. The CDR3 nucleotides read TGCGCCAGCAGCTTGGGACAGGCGGCCCTCTACGAGCAGTACTTC.

This chain joins TRBV24-1 and TRBJ1-5, with D unresolved. The germline V and J ends were trimmed by 4 bases and 4 bases, with 16 bases remaining between them. CDR1 is KGHDR, CDR2 SFDVKD, per germline. The CDR3 extends over 16 amino acids. CDR3 sequence: CATSDPQVAFNQPQHF. The CDR3 DNA follows: TGTGCCACCAGTGACCCTCAGGTAGCCTTTAATCAGCCCCAGCATTTT.

The chain combines TRBV25-1 with TRBJ1-1; D gene ambiguous. The CDR3 totals 13 residues. Trimming stripped 4 bases from V and 3 bases from J, with 9 bases between. Germline V gene sequence: CDR1 MGHDK, CDR2 SYGVNS. The CDR3 nucleotides are TGTGCCAGCAGTGTCCATCTAGACACTGAAGCTTTCTTT. This codes for CASSVHLDTEAFF.

The chain employs TRBV30 and TRBJ1-3; TRBD1 is a possible D gene (5 bases). The V and J ends lost 3 bases and 0 bases respectively, with 9 bases between them. CDR3 length equals 14 residues. Germline CDR1 and CDR2: GTSNPN and SVGIG (reference sequence). CDR3 nucleotides: TGTGCCTGGAGGGGGGGAAACTCTGGAAACACCATATATTTT. It is translated as CAWRGGNSGNTIYF. The variable domain in full, with the rest retrieved from reference TRBV30 and TRBJ1-3, is SQTIHQWPATLVQPVGSPLSLECTVEGTSNPNLYWYRQAAGRGLQLLFYSVGIGQISSEVPQNLSASRPQDRQFILSSKKLLLSDSGFYLCAWRGGNSGNTIYFGEGSWLTVV.

V gene TRBV4-1 combines with J gene TRBJ1-2; the match to TRBD1 covers 7 bases. After removal of 4 bases from V and 7 bases from J, the junction contained 3 bases not matched to a gene. Germline V CDR1 and CDR2: MGHRA, YSYEKL. There are 12 residues in the CDR3. The CDR3 spells CASSPDRVGYTF. The CDR3 DNA sequence: TGCGCCAGCAGCCCCGACAGGGTTGGCTACACCTTC.